Presented here are 15 T cell receptor beta chains from one specimen sequenced in a study of OX40 agonist ivuxolimab in advanced cancers. The repertoire was sequenced with immunoSEQ multiplex PCR; TCRdb's copy has only in-frame clones and lacks some. Of 55,000 to 70,000 clones in the sample, over 70% are singletons; the top ten hold about 1.9%. The sample here was CD4+ or CD8+ T cells sorted from blood, taken in a trial of the OX40 agonist ivuxolimab. These receptors were obtained from an adult with an advanced solid tumor such as melanoma, head and neck, liver or kidney cancer.

The V and J genes are TRBV19 and TRBJ2-3; 12 positions match TRBD1. Germline V gene lookup returns CDR1 LNHDA and CDR2 SQIVND (reference sequence). The CDR3 is 15 amino acids. The junction had 4 bases not matched to a gene; V was cut back by 3 bases and J by 6 bases. The CDR3 DNA is TGTGCCAGTAGTATGTGGGGACAGGGGGCCGATACGCAGTATTTT. Translation gives CASSMWGQGADTQYF.

Only a few counts were recorded for this clone. V usage is TRBV4-2 and J usage is TRBJ2-7; 8 bases map to TRBD1. This CDR3 contains 14 residues. Germline V gives CDR1 LGHNA, CDR2 YNFKEQ. V gave up 3 bases and J gave up 5 bases; unmatched junction bases: 6. In DNA, the CDR3 is TGTGCCAGCAGCCATGGACAGGGCGGGGACGAGCAGTACTTC. This encodes CASSHGQGGDEQYF.

This rearrangement joins TRBV6-5 to TRBJ1-5; D not resolved. Trimming pared 2 bases from V and 7 bases from J, leaving 9 bases between. The CDR3 extends over 13 amino acids. Germline V gives CDR1 MNHEY, CDR2 SVGAGI. CDR3 nucleotide sequence: TGTGCCAGCAGTTACGACGTTAACCAGCCCCAGCATTTT. It yields the protein CASSYDVNQPQHF.

This CDR3 reads CATGRTGELFF. The CDR3, as DNA: TGTGCCACCGGAAGGACCGGGGAGCTGTTTTTT. The chain carries TRBV7-2 and TRBJ2-2; no firm D call. V was trimmed by 10 bases and J by 5 bases, leaving 8 bases between them. Germline CDR1 SGHTA, CDR2 FQGNSA. The CDR3 extends over 11 amino acids.

V gene TRBV29-1 combines with J gene TRBJ1-3, with 7 bases identical to TRBD1. This CDR3 comprises 14 residues. The germline V gene encodes CDR1 SQVTM and CDR2 ANQGSEA. V lost 6 bases and J lost 0; bases outside the gene matches: 5. Here the CDR3 reads CSVRDSRSGNTIYF. The CDR3 DNA is TGCAGCGTCCGGGACAGCCGCTCTGGAAACACCATATATTTT.

V is TRBV7-2 and J is TRBJ2-4; 9 bases line up with TRBD1. The germline gives CDR1 SGHTA, CDR2 FQGNSA. The ends lost 5 bases at V and 15 bases at J; junction bases unmatched: 11. The CDR3 extends over 13 amino acids. The CDR3 coding sequence is TGTGCCAGCAGCCCCGGGACAGGGCGTCGATGGTACTTC. Translated: CASSPGTGRRWYF.

The V call is TRBV5-1, the J call TRBJ2-1; TRBD1 agrees at 11 bases. The CDR3 is 15 amino acids. The germline gives CDR1 SGHRS, CDR2 YFSETQ. The V segment lost 3 bases and the J segment 9 bases; nucleotides outside the gene matches: 8. The CDR3 region is CASSSPGQGVSEQFF. CDR3 DNA sequence: TGCGCCAGCAGCTCGCCGGGACAGGGGGTCAGTGAGCAGTTCTTC.

This clone came up a few times. The genes are TRBV28 and TRBJ1-5; D is ambiguous. Trimming stripped 4 bases from V and 3 bases from J, with 7 bases between. The germline V gene has CDR1 MDHEN and CDR2 SYDVKM. CDR3 length: 13 residues. This CDR3 reads CASSYDANQPQHF. The CDR3 nucleotides are TGTGCCAGCAGTTATGATGCCAATCAGCCCCAGCATTTT. The complete variable domain, with remaining parts taken from reference TRBV28 and TRBJ1-5, reads DVKVTQSSRYLVKRTGEKVFLECVQDMDHENMFWYRQDPGLGLRLIYFSYDVKMKEKGDIPEGYSVSREKKERFSLILESASTNQTSMYLCASSYDANQPQHFGDGTRLSIL.

By share, this clone ranks as medium-sized. J is TRBJ1-3 and V is TRBV7-9; 9 positions match TRBD1. The germline V gene has CDR1 SEHNR and CDR2 FQNEAQ (reference sequence). V shed 8 bases, J shed 3 bases, and the junction held 5 bases outside the gene matches. CDR3 length: 14 amino acids. DNA for the CDR3: TGTGCCAGCGGCACAGGGGGCTTTGGAAACACCATATATTTT. Translating gives CASGTGGFGNTIYF.

V gene TRBV2 combines with J gene TRBJ2-1; D gene uncertain. The V gene's germline CDR1 is SNHLY and CDR2 FYNNEI. This CDR3 spans 13 amino acids. The V end lost 2 bases, the J end lost 6 bases, and 8 bases lay between the germline ends. The CDR3 here is CASSETRGNEQFF. DNA for the CDR3: TGTGCCAGCAGTGAAACCCGAGGCAATGAGCAGTTCTTC.

The V call is TRBV11-2, the J call TRBJ2-2; 10 bases agree with TRBD1. The germline gives CDR1 SGHAT, CDR2 FQNNGV. The CDR3 spans 15 residues. J was trimmed by 8 bases and V by 6 bases; bases with no gene match: 9. CDR3 in amino acids: CASRPGTGAEGELFF. Here the CDR3 DNA reads TGTGCCAGCAGACCTGGGACAGGGGCTGAAGGGGAGCTGTTTTTT.

In regard to this clone: Other DNA variants within this sample encode the same CDR3. This chain uses TRBV6-6 with TRBJ2-5; possibly TRBD2 for D (6 bases). The CDR3 is 14 amino acids. Germline V lookup: CDR1 MNHNY, CDR2 SVGAGI (reference sequence). The V gene lost 10 bases and the J gene lost 2 bases, with 17 bases spanning the gap. CDR3 loop: CATRRLAGQETQYF. CDR3 nucleotides: TGTGCCACCCGTCGACTGGCGGGACAAGAGACCCAGTACTTC.

This sequence joins TRBV7-9 and TRBJ1-5; 7 bases are a match to TRBD1. After removal of 2 bases from V and 6 bases from J, the junction contained 10 bases not matched to a gene. The germline gives CDR1 SEHNR, CDR2 FQNEAQ (reference sequence). The CDR3 covers 16 residues. CDR3 in amino acids: CASSLPTRQGGQPQHF. The CDR3 region has the DNA TGTGCCAGCAGCTTACCCACCCGACAGGGAGGTCAGCCCCAGCATTTT.

V is TRBV6-1 and J is TRBJ1-4; D is perhaps TRBD1 (5 bases). The CDR3 has 14 residues. The germline V and J ends were trimmed by 4 bases and 7 bases, with 13 bases remaining between them. CDR1 is MNHNS, CDR2 SASEGT, per germline. In nucleotides, the CDR3 is TGTGCCAGCAGTGGCCGGGACGGGTTTGAAAAACTGTTTTTT. The encoded protein is CASSGRDGFEKLFF.

V gene TRBV7-9 combines with J gene TRBJ2-5, with D maybe TRBD1 (6 bases). V was clipped by 5 bases and J by 5 bases, with 12 bases between them. The length of the CDR3 is 13 residues. CDR1 SEHNR and CDR2 FQNEAQ come from the germline V gene (reference sequence). CDR3 nucleotide sequence: TGTGCCAGCAGCCCAGGGGTAGAGGAGACCCAGTACTTC. This codes for CASSPGVEETQYF.